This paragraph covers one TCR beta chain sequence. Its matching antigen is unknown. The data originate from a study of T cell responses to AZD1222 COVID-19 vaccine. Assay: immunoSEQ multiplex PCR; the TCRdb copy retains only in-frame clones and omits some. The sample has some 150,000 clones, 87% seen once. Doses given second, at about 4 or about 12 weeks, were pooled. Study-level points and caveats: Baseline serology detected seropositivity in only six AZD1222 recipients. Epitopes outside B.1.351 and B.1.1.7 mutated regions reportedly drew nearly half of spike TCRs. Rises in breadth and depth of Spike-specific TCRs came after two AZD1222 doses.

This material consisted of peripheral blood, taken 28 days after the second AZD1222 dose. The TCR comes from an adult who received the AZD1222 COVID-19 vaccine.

For the CDR3, the DNA is TGCGCCAGCTCCACTCTCGGGACAGAGGACGGTACTGAAGCTTTCTTT. Translated, it gives CASSTLGTEDGTEAFF. V usage is TRBV5-1 and J usage is TRBJ1-1; 7 nucleotides agree with TRBD1. The V gene's germline CDR1 is SGHRS and CDR2 YFSETQ. The CDR3 is 16 amino acids. With V trimmed by 7 bases and J by 5 bases, 17 bases remained unmatched.